Following are 9 T cell receptor beta chains from one sample sequenced in a study of T cells expressing NK-cell markers. TCRdb derives one entry per CDR3 protein from the 5' RACE reads, leaving out DNA. This sample's table reports hundreds of thousands of distinct CDR3 sequences. Source material: blood T cells: a sorted CD56 or NKG2C T cell subset, CD4+ or CD8+ T cells, or bulk PBMC T cells (not recorded which). The receptor set was obtained from a woman aged 18 to 69 in good health.

The chain couples TRBV20-1 to TRBJ1-6; TCRdb gives TRBD1 as the D gene, but with no DNA this cannot be confirmed. Germline assignment: CDR1 DFQATT and CDR2 SNEGSKA (reference sequence). This CDR3 is built from 14 residues. The CDR3 reads CSAALDRSNSPLHF.

The chain links TRBV5-1 to TRBJ2-4; TCRdb's D call, TRBD2, is unchecked because there is no DNA. This CDR3 spans 19 amino acids. CDR1 is SGHRS, CDR2 YFSETQ, per germline. CDR3: CASSLEASGGGLAKNIQYF.

The chain combines TRBV24-1 with TRBJ1-4; TCRdb lists TRBD1, though no DNA is available to test this call. The CDR3 extends over 15 amino acids. CDR1 and CDR2 (germline): KGHDR, SFDVKD. The CDR3 here is CATSDRGSGGEKLFF.

The gene calls are TRBV15 and TRBJ2-3; TCRdb calls TRBD2, which cannot be checked without DNA. There are 17 residues in the CDR3. The V gene's germline CDR1 is LNHNV and CDR2 YYDKDF (reference sequence). The chain's CDR3 is CATSRGPPGLASDTQYF. Filled out from reference TRBV15 and TRBJ2-3, the complete variable domain reads DAMVIQNPRYQVTQFGKPVTLSCSQTLNHNVMYWYQQKSSQAPKLLFHYYDKDFNNEADTPDNFQSRRPNTSFCFLDIRSPGLGDTAMYLCATSRGPPGLASDTQYFGPGTRLTVL.

This rearrangement joins TRBV10-3 to TRBJ2-7; TCRdb proposes TRBD2, but this gene call is untestable without DNA. Germline V gives CDR1 ENHRY, CDR2 SYGVKD. The CDR3 has 15 residues. CDR3 in amino acids: CAISGRDGASYEQYF.

This chain joins TRBV20-1 and TRBJ2-5; TCRdb outputs TRBD2, but without DNA this stays unchecked. The CDR3 spans 15 residues. CDR1 DFQATT and CDR2 SNEGSKA come from the germline V gene (reference sequence). The CDR3 region is CSARTASGRQETQYF.

The genes are TRBV29-1 and TRBJ1-2. The length of the CDR3 is 11 residues. In germline, CDR1 is SQVTM, CDR2 ANQGSEA. Here the CDR3 reads CSVDGDYGYTF.

The chain couples TRBV5-1 to TRBJ2-3; TCRdb indicates TRBD1, and absent DNA this call remains unverified. Germline V gene data show CDR1 as SGHRS and CDR2 as YFSETQ. This CDR3 contains 16 residues. The chain's CDR3 is CASSLASRGGTDTQYF.

The chain carries TRBV3-1 and TRBJ2-3; TCRdb's D call, TRBD1, is unchecked because there is no DNA. The germline gives CDR1 LGHDT, CDR2 YNNKEL (reference sequence). The CDR3 length is 17 residues. The CDR3 here is CASSQRTGRVGADTQYF.